This T cell receptor beta chain derives from a study of OX40 agonist ivuxolimab in advanced cancers. Study summary: Three patients, one with hepatocellular carcinoma and two with cutaneous melanoma, responded partially. The study's findings and limits: At doses 0.1 to 3.0 mg/kg, CD4+ and CD8+ clones expanded.

With respect to this clone: The target antigen is unknown.

The method was immunoSEQ multiplex PCR; TCRdb's version includes in-frame clones alone and lacks a portion of them. The sample records some 100,000 clones, roughly 80% being singletons. Sequenced here: CD4+ or CD8+ T cells sorted from blood, sampled in a trial of the OX40 agonist ivuxolimab. The TCR was taken from an adult with an advanced solid tumor such as melanoma, head and neck, liver or kidney cancer.

CDR3 amino acids: CASRTWDRFTDTQYF. The CDR3 DNA follows: TGTGCCAGCAGGACCTGGGACCGATTCACAGATACGCAGTATTTT. This chain links TRBV6-1 with TRBJ2-3, with D perhaps given as TRBD1 or TRBD2 (5 bases each). Trimming pared 6 bases from V and 2 bases from J, leaving 15 bases between. Looked up from germline, CDR1 is MNHNS and CDR2 is SASEGT. The CDR3 spans 15 residues.